The 30 T cell receptor beta chains listed next were all sequenced from one sample in a study of response to subunit inactivated influenza vaccine. In TCRdb, the RT-PCR reads were re-called with MiXCR into one record per CDR3 protein. Of about 570,000 distinct CDR3 sequences in the sample, around 11% were seen once. This same sample was also part of a study on T cells expressing NK-cell markers. From that study: Generation of TCR beta cDNA was performed by 5'RACE template switching incorporating UMIs.

Sequenced material: PBMCs from blood, taken on the day of vaccination. The receptor set was obtained from a man in his fifties or sixties who received an inactivated influenza vaccine.

The V gene is TRBV19, the J gene TRBJ2-6; unclear D gene. The length of the CDR3 is 16 residues. Trimming left V 3 bases short and J 4 bases short, with 13 bases between. CDR1 and CDR2 (germline): LNHDA, SQIVND (reference sequence). CDR3 sequence (DNA): TGTGCCAGTAGTATGGTAAGGGTGGCCGGGGCCAACGTCCTGACTTTC. The encoded protein is CASSMVRVAGANVLTF.

The chain joins TRBV15 to TRBJ2-3; D remains ambiguous. CDR3 size: 12 residues. The V gene lost 1 base and the J gene lost 5 bases, with 4 bases spanning the gap. Germline loops: CDR1 LNHNV, CDR2 YYDKDF (reference sequence). CDR3 DNA sequence: TGTGCCACCAGCAGAGTCTTAGATACGCAGTATTTT. The encoded protein is CATSRVLDTQYF.

This chain joins TRBV7-9 and TRBJ2-5, with 7 bases identical to TRBD1. The CDR3 loop spans 15 amino acids. Trimming removed 4 bases from V and 5 bases from J; junction bases left unmatched: 10. Germline V CDR1 and CDR2: SEHNR, FQNEAQ (reference sequence). The CDR3 sequence: CASSSRDSVLETQYF. CDR3 in DNA: TGTGCCAGCAGCTCCCGGGACAGCGTTTTGGAGACCCAGTACTTC.

The chain carries TRBV27 and TRBJ2-6, with TRBD1 as a possible D gene (6 bases). This CDR3 has 15 amino acids. The V gene's germline CDR1 is MNHEY and CDR2 SMNVEV (reference sequence). The V and J ends lost 5 bases and 4 bases respectively, with 12 bases between them. The CDR3 spells CASSIQGSGANVLTF. The CDR3 DNA follows: TGTGCCAGCAGTATACAGGGTTCGGGGGCCAACGTCCTGACTTTC.

This rearrangement joins TRBV27 to TRBJ2-1, with 11 bases matching TRBD1. V lost 7 bases to trimming and J lost 6 bases; unmatched junction nucleotides: 8. Germline V gives CDR1 MNHEY, CDR2 SMNVEV (reference sequence). The CDR3 covers 15 residues. Written as DNA, the CDR3 is TGTGCCAGCAAAACGGACAGGGGGCTATCCAATGAGCAGTTCTTC. Translation: CASKTDRGLSNEQFF.

This clonotype has more than one count but fewer than ten. The V and J genes are TRBV10-3 and TRBJ2-5; D is perhaps TRBD2 (5 bases). CDR3 length equals 13 residues. From germline, CDR1 is ENHRY and CDR2 SYGVKD. Trimming took 6 bases from V and 5 from J, leaving 13 bases between them. CDR3 sequence (DNA): TGTGCCATCAGACGAGGGTTGGGGGAGACCCAGTACTTC. It specifies CAIRRGLGETQYF.

V usage is TRBV7-2 and J usage is TRBJ2-1, with D possibly matching TRBD2 (5 bases). The CDR3 extends over 14 amino acids. V gave up 7 bases and J gave up 6 bases, with 16 bases separating them. Germline values: CDR1 SGHTA, CDR2 FQGNSA. CDR3 nucleotide sequence: TGTGCCAGCACGGCGGGCCCAAAGCGCAATGAGCAGTTCTTC. Translated, it gives CASTAGPKRNEQFF.

This clonotype was counted at least ten times. The V and J genes are TRBV14 and TRBJ1-2; D gene unclear. The CDR3 has 15 residues. V was clipped by 1 base and J by 4 bases, with 13 bases between them. The germline gives CDR1 SGHDN, CDR2 FVKESK. CDR3 bases: TGTGCCAGCAGCCAAGCTGGGTCGGGAGCCTATGGCTACACCTTC. This sequence encodes CASSQAGSGAYGYTF.

This clonotype was counted between two and nine times. The V and J genes are TRBV18 and TRBJ2-1, with 8 bases matching TRBD2. Per germline, CDR1 KGHSH and CDR2 LQKENI. Trimming at V came to 0 bases and at J to 3 bases, leaving 4 bases not matched to a gene. The CDR3 has 16 residues. The chain's CDR3 is CASSPPSGANYNEQFF. DNA for the CDR3: TGTGCCAGCTCACCACCTAGCGGGGCAAACTACAATGAGCAGTTCTTC.

This sequence joins TRBV27 and TRBJ2-4, with TRBD2 matching 8 bases. CDR1 is MNHEY, CDR2 SMNVEV, per germline (reference sequence). The CDR3 runs 18 residues. V lost 6 bases to trimming and J lost 3 bases; unmatched junction nucleotides: 16. Written as DNA, the CDR3 is TGTGCCAGCAGCCGATCCCGGCGGGGGGCTTTGGACAAAAACATTCAGTACTTC. Protein: CASSRSRRGALDKNIQYF.

This chain uses TRBV28 with TRBJ2-7, with D maybe TRBD1 (5 bases). Germline V gene sequence: CDR1 MDHEN, CDR2 SYDVKM. This CDR3 has 14 residues. V dropped 2 bases and J dropped 3 bases, with 11 bases sitting between them. This chain's CDR3 is CASSLGAGLYEQYF. The CDR3 DNA follows: TGTGCCAGCAGTTTAGGGGCAGGCCTCTACGAGCAGTACTTC.

This clonotype was detected only a few times. The genes are TRBV4-1 and TRBJ2-7; 7 bases are a match to TRBD1. CDR1 MGHRA and CDR2 YSYEKL come from the germline V gene. Trimming cost V 3 bases and J 3 bases; bases outside gene matches: 20. The CDR3 totals 19 residues. This CDR3 reads CASSHDREEGESGIYEQYF. Here the CDR3 DNA reads TGCGCCAGCAGCCACGACAGGGAAGAAGGCGAGAGCGGAATCTACGAGCAGTACTTC.

The genes are TRBV15 and TRBJ1-3; D gene uncertain. The CDR3 spans 17 residues. Germline V gives CDR1 LNHNV, CDR2 YYDKDF (reference sequence). Trimming took 0 bases from V and 0 from J, leaving 12 bases between them. The CDR3 DNA is TGTGCCACCAGCAGAGATTGGTACATCGACTCTGGAAACACCATATATTTT. This translates into CATSRDWYIDSGNTIYF. Looking up the rest from reference TRBV15 and TRBJ1-3 gives the full variable domain: DAMVIQNPRYQVTQFGKPVTLSCSQTLNHNVMYWYQQKSSQAPKLLFHYYDKDFNNEADTPDNFQSRRPNTSFCFLDIRSPGLGDTAMYLCATSRDWYIDSGNTIYFGEGSWLTVV.

The table lists this clonotype with a few counts. V is TRBV12-3 or TRBV12-4 and J is TRBJ2-3; a weak D match, TRBD2 (6 bases). The CDR3 length is 13 residues. Between the trimmed V and J ends, which lost 5 bases and 4 bases, there was a span of 10 bases. The CDR3 protein is CASSGGAPDTQYF. As DNA, the CDR3 is TGTGCCAGCAGTGGCGGGGCGCCAGATACGCAGTATTTT.

In its sample, this clonotype was seen a few times. The chain has TRBV3-1 and TRBJ2-5, with D uncertain. The V gene lost 2 bases and the J gene lost 5 bases, with 9 bases spanning the gap. Germline lookup yields CDR1 LGHDT and CDR2 YNNKEL (reference sequence). The CDR3 is 13 amino acids. The CDR3 nucleotides read TGTGCCAGCAGCCAAAAAGATTCGGAGACCCAGTACTTC. Translation: CASSQKDSETQYF.

The chain carries TRBV6-6 and TRBJ2-1, with TRBD2 matching over 7 bases. V was pared by 7 bases and J by 5 bases, with 5 bases of the junction left unmatched. The germline V gene encodes CDR1 MNHNY and CDR2 SVGAGI (reference sequence). The CDR3 extends over 13 amino acids. The CDR3 coding sequence is TGTGCCAGCACCTGGGACTATAACAATGAGCAGTTCTTC. This sequence encodes CASTWDYNNEQFF.

The chain uses TRBV4-1 and TRBJ1-6; D is undetermined. CDR1 is MGHRA, CDR2 YSYEKL, per germline. V was cut by 4 bases and J by 8 bases, with 12 bases left in between. The CDR3 is 14 residues long. CDR3 region: CASSPVEGYSPLHF. The DNA of the CDR3 is TGCGCCAGCAGCCCCGTTGAGGGTTATTCACCCCTCCACTTT.

This clonotype showed up just a few times. V usage is TRBV7-2 and J usage is TRBJ2-7, with D possibly matching TRBD2 (6 bases). V was pared by 2 bases and J by 4 bases, with 12 bases between. CDR3 length: 14 amino acids. CDR1 and CDR2 from the germline V gene are SGHTA and FQGNSA. This CDR3 reads CASSLHRENYEQYF. The CDR3, as DNA: TGTGCCAGCAGCTTACACCGGGAGAATTACGAGCAGTACTTC.

This clonotype was counted only a few times. J is TRBJ1-4 and V is TRBV7-9; 8 bases map to TRBD1. This CDR3 is built from 15 residues. After removal of 5 bases from V and 7 bases from J, the junction contained 9 bases not matched to a gene. Germline lookup yields CDR1 SEHNR and CDR2 FQNEAQ (reference sequence). CDR3 sequence: CASSPRQGRGEKLFF. The CDR3 DNA is TGTGCCAGCAGCCCCCGACAGGGGAGGGGTGAAAAACTGTTTTTT. Supplemented by reference TRBV7-9 and TRBJ1-4, the full variable domain reads DTGVSQNPRHKITKRGQNVTFRCDPISEHNRLYWYRQTLGQGPEFLTYFQNEAQLEKSRLLSDRFSAERPKGSFSTLEIQRTEQGDSAMYLCASSPRQGRGEKLFFGSGTQLSVL.

The chain joins TRBV20-1 to TRBJ2-3, with 9 bases matching TRBD2. With V trimmed by 0 bases and J by 7 bases, 11 bases remained unmatched. Germline-derived CDR1 and CDR2 are DFQATT and SNEGSKA (reference sequence). The CDR3 loop spans 16 amino acids. The CDR3 region is CSARDRLAGLVYTQYF. The CDR3 DNA sequence: TGCAGTGCTAGAGATCGGCTAGCGGGGTTGGTGTATACGCAGTATTTT.

The V and J genes are TRBV20-1 and TRBJ2-5; the D call may be TRBD1 or TRBD2 (5 bases each). The CDR3 consists of 14 residues. Per germline, CDR1 DFQATT and CDR2 SNEGSKA (reference sequence). V dropped 6 bases and J dropped 3 bases, with 17 bases sitting between them. This CDR3 reads CSAPADRGKETQYF. The CDR3, as DNA: TGCAGTGCGCCAGCGGATAGGGGAAAAGAGACCCAGTACTTC.

This sequence joins TRBV7-2 and TRBJ2-1, with 11 nucleotides matching TRBD1. Germline V gives CDR1 SGHTA, CDR2 FQGNSA. With V trimmed by 5 bases and J by 6 bases, 3 bases remained unmatched. The CDR3 is 14 amino acids. The CDR3 DNA is TGTGCCAGCAGCGGGACAGGGGGTTCCAATGAGCAGTTCTTC. Residues: CASSGTGGSNEQFF. Full variable domain (outside the CDR3, taken from reference TRBV7-2 and TRBJ2-1): GAGVSQSPSNKVTEKGKDVELRCDPISGHTALYWYRQSLGQGLEFLIYFQGNSAPDKSGLPSDRFSAERTGGSVSTLTIQRTQQEDSAVYLCASSGTGGSNEQFFGPGTRLTVL.

This clonotype came up many times. The gene calls are TRBV12-3 or TRBV12-4 and TRBJ1-6; the match to TRBD1 covers 8 bases. This CDR3 is 14 amino acids long. The V gene end was trimmed by 8 bases and the J gene end by 8 bases; junction bases not matched to a gene: 8. CDR3 DNA sequence: TGTGCCAGCGTTGAAGGACAGGGTTATTCACCCCTCCACTTT. It specifies CASVEGQGYSPLHF.

This clonotype was found many times. This chain connects TRBV3-1 to TRBJ1-4; tentatively, D is TRBD1 (5 bases). This CDR3 has 15 amino acids. The V end lost 3 bases, the J end lost 8 bases, and 16 bases lay between the germline ends. Germline V gene data show CDR1 as LGHDT and CDR2 as YNNKEL (reference sequence). CDR3 nucleotide sequence: TGTGCCAGCAGCCATTCATCTGGGGGTAGGGAAAAACTGTTTTTT. Its translation is CASSHSSGGREKLFF.

This clonotype has at least ten counts. V is TRBV7-8 and J is TRBJ2-1; unclear D gene. Trimming took off 5 bases at V and 7 bases at J, with 9 bases between the two ends. Germline lookup yields CDR1 SGHVS and CDR2 FQNEAQ. The CDR3 has 12 amino acids. The DNA of the CDR3 is TGTGCCAGCAGCCTGAGAAGGAATGAGCAGTTCTTC. Amino acids: CASSLRRNEQFF.

This clonotype was detected many times. The gene calls are TRBV12-3 or TRBV12-4 and TRBJ2-3; the D call may be TRBD1 or TRBD2 (6 bases each). V lost 6 bases and J lost 4, with 17 bases in between. This CDR3 spans 15 amino acids. The CDR3 loop reads CASRIGGLVPDTQYF. In nucleotides, the CDR3 is TGTGCCAGCAGAATCGGGGGCCTTGTCCCAGATACGCAGTATTTT.

The V and J genes are TRBV3-1 and TRBJ2-4; D is undetermined. Germline assignment: CDR1 LGHDT and CDR2 YNNKEL (reference sequence). V was cut by 1 base and J by 0 bases, with 7 bases left in between. The CDR3 loop spans 15 amino acids. The CDR3 nucleotides read TGTGCCAGCAGCCAAGGGCTTTTAGCCAAAAACATTCAGTACTTC. Its translation is CASSQGLLAKNIQYF. The full variable domain, in which reference TRBV3-1 and TRBJ2-4 provide the parts outside the CDR3, is DTAVSQTPKYLVTQMGNDKSIKCEQNLGHDTMYWYKQDSKKFLKIMFSYNNKELIINETVPNRFSPKSPDKAHLNLHINSLELGDSAVYFCASSQGLLAKNIQYFGAGTRLSVL.

This clonotype was detected many times. V gene TRBV25-1 combines with J gene TRBJ1-1, with D maybe TRBD1 (5 bases). The length of the CDR3 is 16 residues. Per germline, CDR1 MGHDK and CDR2 SYGVNS. Trimming stripped 1 base from V and 5 bases from J, with 17 bases between. The CDR3 sequence is CASSESEEGRMTEAFF. DNA of the CDR3: TGTGCCAGCAGTGAATCAGAGGAGGGGAGAATGACTGAAGCTTTCTTT.

The V call is TRBV4-1, the J call TRBJ2-1; 9 bases line up with TRBD2. The V gene end was trimmed by 4 bases and the J gene end by 3 bases; junction bases not matched to a gene: 7. Germline assignment: CDR1 MGHRA and CDR2 YSYEKL. The CDR3 sequence is 16 residues long. The CDR3 region is CASSRGRGGFYNEQFF. CDR3 coding DNA: TGCGCCAGCAGCCGGGGGCGGGGGGGCTTCTACAATGAGCAGTTCTTC.

This clonotype has only a few counts. The chain is built from TRBV4-2 and TRBJ2-4, with 9 bases matching TRBD2. The V and J ends lost 4 bases and 6 bases, in that order; junction bases with no gene match: 16. CDR3 length equals 18 residues. Germline values: CDR1 LGHNA, CDR2 YNFKEQ. The CDR3 is CASSPEGLRGGRRNIQYF. CDR3 coding DNA: TGTGCCAGCAGCCCCGAAGGGTTGCGGGGGGGCCGTAGAAACATTCAGTACTTC.